The sequence of this T cell receptor beta chain was determined in a study of CD8+ T cells in alopecia areata. This clone was counted only a few times. Its specificity is unknown. Sampling of alopecia areata patients yielded lesional scalp punch biopsies as well as peripheral blood. General study results and limits: Possibly because of HLA-related factors, TCR sharing was less clear across patients than in mice.

This CDR3 is 12 amino acids long. CDR1 is SGHTA, CDR2 FQGNSA, per germline. V shed 8 bases, J shed 9 bases, and the junction held 3 bases outside the gene matches. RNA was extracted and reverse transcribed into cDNA as the sequencing template. Only in-frame clones appear in the TCRdb table, and some are missing; sequencing was by immunoSEQ multiplex PCR. The table records over 110,000 clones, 51% of them present only once. This clonotype was obtained from a human donor with alopecia areata. V is TRBV7-2 and J is TRBJ2-3; 12 bases match TRBD1. Sample: CD4+ T cells sorted from blood, taken at week 0. The CDR3 nucleotides are TGTGCCAGCCCCGGGACAGGGGGCACGCAGTATTTT. This codes for CASPGTGGTQYF.